One sample yielded the 23 T cell receptor beta chains listed below, sequenced in a study of T-cell memory formation after mild COVID-19. TCRdb reprocessed the 5' RACE reads via MiXCR and lists one record per CDR3 protein. The sample consists of some 46,000 distinct CDR3 sequences, over 6.5% of them appearing once. The sample consisted of PBMCs or a T cell subset sorted from them (not recorded which). These receptor sequences come from an adult who had mild COVID-19 (a few samples of this study predate the infection). Cell type and time point are not known.

The chain combines TRBV9 with TRBJ2-7; D is possibly TRBD2 (6 bases). CDR3 length: 15 amino acids. Looked up from germline, CDR1 is SGDLS and CDR2 is YYNGEE. Trimming removed 2 bases at V and 0 bases at J, with 12 bases between. The CDR3 sequence: CASSVRDSDSYEQYF. CDR3 DNA sequence: TGTGCCAGCAGCGTCCGGGACTCCGACTCCTACGAGCAGTACTTC.

Details on this clonotype: A much bigger clone sits one base away, suggesting this may be a read error. V gene TRBV12-3 or TRBV12-4 combines with J gene TRBJ2-7, with 9 bases identical to TRBD1. There are 15 residues in the CDR3. This CDR3 reads CASSGGQGNSYEHYF. CDR3 in DNA: TGTGCCAGCAGTGGGGGACAGGGCAATTCCTACGAGCATTACTTC.

The chain recombines TRBV25-1 with TRBJ1-2; no firm D call. The CDR3 loop spans 14 amino acids. Germline CDR1 and CDR2: MGHDK and SYGVNS. V was pared by 1 base and J by 8 bases, with 14 bases between. The CDR3 coding sequence is TGTGCCAGCAGTGAATCCCGGCAGGTTCTCGGCTACACCTTC. Translated: CASSESRQVLGYTF.

This clonotype was counted between two and nine times. V usage is TRBV20-1 and J usage is TRBJ1-1; D is unresolved. V lost 2 bases and J lost 1, with 8 bases in between. Germline V gives CDR1 DFQATT, CDR2 SNEGSKA (reference sequence). The CDR3 is made up of 13 amino acids. The CDR3 loop is CSARSAGNTEAFF. The CDR3 DNA reads TGCAGTGCTAGATCCGCAGGGAACACTGAAGCTTTCTTT.

The rearrangement joins TRBV19 to TRBJ2-1, with 8 bases aligning to TRBD2. Germline assignment: CDR1 LNHDA and CDR2 SQIVND (reference sequence). Germline trimming cut 3 bases from V and 4 bases from J; bases unmatched to any gene: 5. CDR3 length: 15 residues. CDR3 loop: CASSMASGSYNEQFF. The CDR3 region has the DNA TGTGCCAGTAGTATGGCTAGCGGGTCTTACAATGAGCAGTTCTTC.

In its sample, this clonotype was seen many times. This sequence joins TRBV12-3 or TRBV12-4 and TRBJ2-7; D call uncertain. The length of the CDR3 is 13 residues. Trimming stripped 6 bases from V and 5 bases from J, with 14 bases between. The CDR3 DNA is TGTGCCAGCAGACTTACGCAGACCGACGAGCAGTACTTC. This translates into CASRLTQTDEQYF.

This clonotype was observed at least ten times. The chain links TRBV9 to TRBJ2-5; D is undetermined. Trimming removed 0 bases at V and 3 bases at J, with 9 bases between. CDR1 and CDR2 (germline): SGDLS, YYNGEE. The CDR3 totals 14 residues. The CDR3 reads CASSVARVKETQYF. The DNA for the CDR3 is TGTGCCAGCAGCGTAGCAAGGGTTAAAGAGACCCAGTACTTC.

Regarding this clonotype: At one end, the junction sequence differs from germline, possibly due to a read error. The rearrangement links TRBV5-6 to TRBJ2-3; D gene uncertain. CDR3 length equals 17 residues. Germline V CDR1 and CDR2: SGHDT, YYEEEE. CDR3 region: CASTLSARRSVTDTQYF. CDR3 DNA sequence: TGTGCCAGCACCTTGTCGGCACGGCGATCGGTGACAGATACGCAGTATTTT.

This clonotype has ten or more counts. This chain uses TRBV20-1 with TRBJ2-1; a possible D gene is TRBD2 (5 bases). This CDR3 spans 12 amino acids. V was trimmed by 3 bases and J by 7 bases, leaving 10 bases between them. The V gene's germline CDR1 is DFQATT and CDR2 SNEGSKA (reference sequence). CDR3 sequence (DNA): TGCAGTGCTAGGGAGGACTCGAATGAGCAGTTCTTC. It codes for CSAREDSNEQFF.

This clonotype was seen ten or more times. The chain has TRBV5-5 and TRBJ2-7; 7 positions agree with TRBD2. The CDR3 totals 15 residues. Germline loops: CDR1 SGHKS, CDR2 YYEKEE (reference sequence). The V gene end was trimmed by 3 bases and the J gene end by 0 bases; junction bases not matched to a gene: 6. The CDR3 is CASSWGEGRSYEQYF. The CDR3 DNA sequence: TGTGCCAGCAGCTGGGGGGAGGGTCGCTCCTACGAGCAGTACTTC.

The chain links TRBV6-6 to TRBJ2-5; the match to TRBD2 covers 10 bases. The CDR3 runs to 16 residues. The V and J ends lost 6 bases and 0 bases, in that order; junction bases with no gene match: 7. The V gene's germline CDR1 is MNHNY and CDR2 SVGAGI (reference sequence). The CDR3 protein is CASSPQLAGYQETQYF. The CDR3 DNA follows: TGTGCCAGCAGCCCACAACTAGCGGGGTACCAAGAGACCCAGTACTTC.

The genes are TRBV4-3 and TRBJ2-2; a weak D match, TRBD1 (6 bases). The CDR3 spans 13 residues. CDR1 is LGHNA, CDR2 YSLEER, per germline. Deletions cut 3 bases from V and 7 bases from J, with 9 bases between. CDR3: CASSQGAGGELFF. As DNA, the CDR3 is TGCGCCAGCAGCCAGGGGGCGGGCGGGGAGCTGTTTTTT.

This clonotype was observed at least ten times. The chain has TRBV5-5 and TRBJ1-1, with TRBD1 identical over 7 bases. Losses at the gene ends were 4 bases for V and 1 base for J; bases not matched to a gene: 4. This CDR3 has 14 amino acids. CDR1 is SGHKS, CDR2 YYEKEE, per germline (reference sequence). CDR3 DNA sequence: TGTGCCAGCAGCCCAGACAGGGCGAACACTGAAGCTTTCTTT. Protein product: CASSPDRANTEAFF.

This chain uses TRBV10-3 with TRBJ1-1; no definite D call. The CDR3 runs 12 residues. Trimming cost V 6 bases and J 2 bases, with 7 bases left between them. Per the germline V gene, CDR1 is ENHRY and CDR2 is SYGVKD. The CDR3 nucleotides are TGTGCCATCAGCGCCCTCAACACTGAAGCTTTCTTT. The encoded protein is CAISALNTEAFF.

CDR3 bases: TGTGCCAGCAGCTTAGCTAGCGGGGTTAGCACAGATACGCAGTATTTT. Translated, it gives CASSLASGVSTDTQYF. V usage is TRBV7-3 and J usage is TRBJ2-3, with 9 bases that match TRBD2. V shed 2 bases and J 0 bases; nucleotides not matched to a gene: 3. Germline assignment: CDR1 SGHTA and CDR2 FQGTGA. The CDR3 totals 16 residues.

V and J are TRBV12-3 or TRBV12-4 and TRBJ1-1, with D possibly TRBD1 on 6 matching bases. V gave up 7 bases and J gave up 7 bases, with 19 bases separating them. The CDR3 runs 14 residues. CDR3: CASTQIGGFSEAFF. For the CDR3, the DNA is TGTGCCAGCACCCAAATAGGGGGATTCAGTGAAGCTTTCTTT.

The DNA of the CDR3 is TGTGCCAGCTCCACCGGAGACAGTCTTAACACTGAAGCTTTCTTT. Protein product: CASSTGDSLNTEAFF. The chain couples TRBV18 to TRBJ1-1, with TRBD1 as a possible D gene (5 bases). Trimming cost V 6 bases and J 2 bases, with 16 bases left between them. Per germline, CDR1 KGHSH and CDR2 LQKENI. The CDR3 consists of 15 residues.

The V gene is TRBV29-1, the J gene TRBJ2-1, with D possibly TRBD1 on 6 matching bases. Germline values: CDR1 SQVTM, CDR2 ANQGSEA. The CDR3 length is 14 residues. The V end was cut by 4 bases, the J end by 5 bases, with 15 bases between. The CDR3 is CSVVGTRYNNEQFF. CDR3 DNA sequence: TGCAGCGTTGTAGGGACACGTTACAACAATGAGCAGTTCTTC.

This clonotype was counted at least ten times. The gene calls are TRBV7-3 and TRBJ2-7; a weak D match, TRBD1 (7 bases). This CDR3 contains 15 residues. Germline V CDR1 and CDR2: SGHTA, FQGTGA. V dropped 5 bases and J dropped 0 bases, with 14 bases sitting between them. Here the CDR3 DNA reads TGTGCCAGCAGCGGAGGGACAGACAGCTCCTACGAGCAGTACTTC. Its protein product is CASSGGTDSSYEQYF. Variable domain in full (rest from reference TRBV7-3 and TRBJ2-7): GAGVSQTPSNKVTEKGKYVELRCDPISGHTALYWYRQSLGQGPEFLIYFQGTGAADDSGLPNDRFFAVRPEGSVSTLKIQRTERGDSAVYLCASSGGTDSSYEQYFGPGTRLTVT.

This clonotype showed up many times. This chain uses TRBV20-1 with TRBJ2-7, with D uncertain. The CDR3 has 15 amino acids. Trimming stripped 6 bases from V and 1 base from J, with 19 bases between. Per germline, CDR1 DFQATT and CDR2 SNEGSKA (reference sequence). The CDR3 region has the DNA TGCAGTGCCCACGCCGGGTCTTCCGGATCCTACGAGCAGTACTTC. Translating gives CSAHAGSSGSYEQYF.

This clonotype was counted a few times. The CDR3 region has the DNA TGTGCCATCAGGGACAGTGGCAATTCACCCCTCCACTTT. Translated, it gives CAIRDSGNSPLHF. V and J are TRBV10-3 and TRBJ1-6; D is perhaps TRBD1 (6 bases). The ends were cut back, 6 bases at V and 7 bases at J, with 10 bases in the middle. CDR1 is ENHRY, CDR2 SYGVKD, per germline. The CDR3 totals 13 residues.

The J gene is TRBJ1-1, the V gene TRBV12-3 or TRBV12-4, with D perhaps TRBD1 (5 bases). CDR3 size: 13 residues. The ends were cut back, 4 bases at V and 11 bases at J, with 17 bases in the middle. The CDR3 DNA reads TGTGCCAGCAGTTCTCTCGGGGACCGGGGGGCTTTCTTT. Its translation: CASSSLGDRGAFF.

This clonotype was picked up many times. The chain uses TRBV5-1 and TRBJ2-3; 7 bases align to TRBD2. The CDR3 covers 16 residues. V was pared by 1 base and J by 0 bases, with 5 bases of the junction left unmatched. Germline-derived CDR1 and CDR2 are SGHRS and YFSETQ. Here the CDR3 reads CASSLWAGVSTDTQYF. As DNA, the CDR3 is TGCGCCAGCAGCTTGTGGGCGGGGGTGAGCACAGATACGCAGTATTTT.